One sample yielded the 15 T cell receptor beta chains listed below, sequenced in a study of OX40 agonist ivuxolimab in advanced cancers. Profiled with immunoSEQ multiplex PCR; TCRdb holds only in-frame clones, not every one. The sample consists of tens of thousands of clones, around 88% of them appearing once. The sample was CD4+ or CD8+ T cells sorted from blood, taken in a trial of the OX40 agonist ivuxolimab. Every receptor here comes from an adult with an advanced solid tumor such as melanoma, head and neck, liver or kidney cancer.

The CDR3 coding sequence is TGTGCCACCAGCAGAGATGTACGAAGGGCCTCAGGAAACACCATATATTTT. It codes for CATSRDVRRASGNTIYF. V gene TRBV15 combines with J gene TRBJ1-3; D is unclear. The CDR3 sequence is 17 residues long. Germline CDR1 is LNHNV and CDR2 is YYDKDF (reference sequence). The V end was cut by 0 bases, the J end by 4 bases, with 16 bases between.

This clone was detected once. The same CDR3 can be traced to other DNA sequences in this sample. The J gene is TRBJ2-1, the V gene TRBV4-1; no firm D call. V lost 0 bases, J lost 7 bases, and 7 bases lay in between. The CDR3 is 13 amino acids. CDR1 is MGHRA, CDR2 YSYEKL, per germline. The CDR3: CASSQDRLNEQFF. The CDR3 region has the DNA TGCGCCAGCAGCCAAGATCGGCTGAATGAGCAGTTCTTC.

The chain recombines TRBV5-1 with TRBJ2-7; D call uncertain. The ends were cut back, 0 bases at V and 2 bases at J, with 12 bases in the middle. Per the germline V gene, CDR1 is SGHRS and CDR2 is YFSETQ. This CDR3 region has 15 residues. In DNA, the CDR3 is TGCGCCAGCAGCTTGGGAGAACTCAGAGCCTACGAGCAGTACTTC. Translated: CASSLGELRAYEQYF.

The chain joins TRBV6-4 to TRBJ2-3, with D maybe TRBD1 (6 bases). Germline values: CDR1 MRHNA, CDR2 SNTAGT. Trimming removed 4 bases from V and 1 base from J, with 9 bases in between. This CDR3 comprises 14 residues. CDR3 in amino acids: CASSGSGGTDTQYF. The CDR3 DNA is TGTGCCAGCAGTGGGTCAGGGGGCACAGATACGCAGTATTTT.

V and J are TRBV5-1 and TRBJ1-1; D might be TRBD1 (5 bases). V dropped 0 bases and J dropped 3 bases, with 12 bases sitting between them. CDR1 and CDR2 from the germline V gene are SGHRS and YFSETQ. CDR3 length equals 15 residues. CDR3 sequence (DNA): TGCGCCAGCAGCTTGGAGGGCAGGGTGGACACTGAAGCTTTCTTT. Translation gives CASSLEGRVDTEAFF.

The V gene is TRBV9, the J gene TRBJ1-2; D ambiguous. Trimming left V 4 bases short and J 0 bases short, with 13 bases between. This CDR3 is built from 15 residues. Per the germline V gene, CDR1 is SGDLS and CDR2 is YYNGEE. CDR3 coding DNA: TGTGCCAGCAGCCCCGGGCACTTTGCTAACTATGGCTACACCTTC. Its translation: CASSPGHFANYGYTF.

The chain links TRBV10-2 to TRBJ2-7; 8 bases map to TRBD2. The ends lost 6 bases at V and 6 bases at J; junction bases unmatched: 10. Germline V gene sequence: CDR1 WSHSY, CDR2 SAAADI. CDR3 length equals 14 residues. For the CDR3, the DNA is TGCGCCAGCAGCCTACTAGCGGCGGTTGGCGAGCAGTACTTC. This sequence encodes CASSLLAAVGEQYF.

This clone has only a few counts. The J gene is TRBJ1-1, the V gene TRBV9; D gene ambiguous. The CDR3 is made up of 15 amino acids. Germline values: CDR1 SGDLS, CDR2 YYNGEE. V shed 0 bases and J shed 4 bases, with 13 bases lying between them. The CDR3 nucleotides are TGTGCCAGCAGCGTAGGAAGGTTACTGGGCACTGAAGCTTTCTTT. It translates to CASSVGRLLGTEAFF.

The genes are TRBV27 and TRBJ2-5; TRBD1 matches at 9 bases. The V and J ends lost 6 bases and 7 bases, in that order; junction bases with no gene match: 9. The germline gives CDR1 MNHEY, CDR2 SMNVEV (reference sequence). The CDR3 length is 14 residues. CDR3 residues: CASRGQGSSGTQYF. DNA for the CDR3: TGTGCCAGCAGGGGACAGGGATCATCAGGGACCCAGTACTTC.

The genes are TRBV6-6 and TRBJ2-5; 8 positions agree with TRBD1. Trimming at V came to 5 bases and at J to 2 bases, leaving 7 bases not matched to a gene. Germline-derived CDR1 and CDR2 are MNHNY and SVGAGI (reference sequence). The CDR3 contains 15 residues. The CDR3 coding sequence is TGTGCCAGCAGTCCTGGACAGGGAATACAAGAGACCCAGTACTTC. The encoded protein is CASSPGQGIQETQYF.

The genes are TRBV19 and TRBJ2-1, with 7 bases aligning to TRBD2. This CDR3 has 14 amino acids. The V gene's germline CDR1 is LNHDA and CDR2 SQIVND (reference sequence). With V trimmed by 3 bases and J by 9 bases, 8 bases remained unmatched. CDR3 sequence (DNA): TGTGCCAGTAGTATCCGGCGGGAGCGTAGTGAGCAGTTCTTC. Translation gives CASSIRRERSEQFF.

V is TRBV27 and J is TRBJ2-4; tentative D call: TRBD1 (6 bases). The CDR3 runs to 15 residues. V lost 5 bases, J lost 6 bases, and 17 bases lay in between. Germline V gene sequence: CDR1 MNHEY, CDR2 SMNVEV (reference sequence). CDR3 protein: CASSTRGFASNIQYF. Written as DNA, the CDR3 is TGTGCCAGCAGTACCAGGGGATTTGCCTCAAACATTCAGTACTTC.

The chain links TRBV18 to TRBJ1-4; D uncertain. V dropped 2 bases and J dropped 0 bases, with 4 bases sitting between them. The germline gives CDR1 KGHSH, CDR2 LQKENI. CDR3 length: 14 residues. CDR3 sequence (DNA): TGTGCCAGCTCACCAACAGCAACTAATGAAAAACTGTTTTTT. This gives the protein CASSPTATNEKLFF.

The chain couples TRBV7-9 to TRBJ1-2; perhaps TRBD1 as D (5 bases). Deletions cut 2 bases from V and 5 bases from J, with 21 bases between. From germline, CDR1 is SEHNR and CDR2 FQNEAQ (reference sequence). This CDR3 region has 17 residues. The CDR3 region has the DNA TGTGCCAGCAGCTTAATCCCCCCTGGGGGAAAGGGGTATGGCTACACCTTC. As protein: CASSLIPPGGKGYGYTF.

The CDR3: CASSLSGRGGANVLTF. As DNA, the CDR3 is TGCGCCAGCAGCCTTAGCGGGAGAGGTGGGGCCAACGTCCTGACTTTC. The J gene is TRBJ2-6, the V gene TRBV4-1; TRBD2 agrees at 9 bases. CDR1 and CDR2 from the germline V gene are MGHRA and YSYEKL. CDR3 size: 16 residues. After removal of 4 bases from V and 3 bases from J, the junction contained 4 bases not matched to a gene.